The 5 T cell receptor beta chains listed next were all sequenced from one sample in a study of T-cell reconstitution after alpha-beta-depleted transplantation in children. Unique molecular identifiers were used in preparing the TCRbeta library. MiXCR was run by TCRdb on the PCR reads, yielding one entry per CDR3 protein. The sample consists of fewer than 150,000 distinct CDR3 sequences, 8.5% to 10% of them appearing once. This sample comprised PBMCs, mostly from graft donor cells, obtained 180 days after TCRalphabeta/CD19-depleted stem cell transplant. These receptors all stem from a girl in the first two years of life who had a stem cell transplant for combined immunodeficiency, so the T cells may come from the graft donor.

The J gene is TRBJ2-5, the V gene TRBV12-3 or TRBV12-4; 7 positions match TRBD2. The CDR3 consists of 17 residues. V shed 1 base and J 2 bases; nucleotides not matched to a gene: 10. CDR3 region: CASSLGTPSGAQETQYF. For the CDR3, the DNA is TGTGCCAGCAGTTTAGGTACCCCTAGCGGAGCTCAAGAGACCCAGTACTTC.

This chain links TRBV12-3 or TRBV12-4 with TRBJ2-2; TRBD2 is a possible D gene (6 bases). The CDR3 is 11 amino acids. Trimming removed 8 bases from V and 8 bases from J, with 9 bases in between. CDR3 region: CASGDSGELFF. The CDR3 coding sequence is TGTGCCAGCGGGGACTCTGGGGAGCTGTTTTTT.

This clonotype turned up a few times. This sequence joins TRBV25-1 and TRBJ2-1, with D possibly matching TRBD2 (6 bases). The germline V and J ends were trimmed by 5 bases and 4 bases, with 15 bases remaining between them. The CDR3 loop spans 15 amino acids. CDR1 and CDR2 from the germline V gene are MGHDK and SYGVNS. CDR3 DNA sequence: TGTGCCAGCAGTCGGGACTTTGTTGGGTACAATGAGCAGTTCTTC. This encodes CASSRDFVGYNEQFF.

The CDR3 protein is CASSPQSNQPQHF. CDR3 nucleotides: TGTGCCAGCTCACCACAGAGCAATCAGCCCCAGCATTTT. This chain joins TRBV18 and TRBJ1-5; D uncertain. The CDR3 has 13 residues. Germline CDR1 is KGHSH and CDR2 is LQKENI. V lost 1 base and J lost 1, with 2 bases in between.

This clonotype has a handful of counts. The chain recombines TRBV7-3 with TRBJ2-7; 10 bases line up with TRBD2. Germline CDR1 SGHTA, CDR2 FQGTGA. V dropped 2 bases and J dropped 6; count of bases not matched to a gene: 16. The CDR3 consists of 18 residues. CDR3 DNA: TGTGCCAGCAGCTTAGTTCCTACTATTAGCGGGAGGTTGTCCGAGCAGTACTTC. Translated: CASSLVPTISGRLSEQYF.